This TCR beta chain was obtained from a study of T cells in tuberculosis. Unsorted cryopreserved PBMC were sequenced, averaging around 100,000 T cells per clinical donor. Losses at the gene ends were 7 bases for V and 3 bases for J; bases not matched to a gene: 3. There are 12 residues in the CDR3. CDR1 is SNHLY, CDR2 FYNNEI, per germline. TCRdb keeps only in-frame clones here, not all; method: immunoSEQ multiplex PCR. The sample consists of about 30,000 clones, 94% of them appearing once. Sequencing used PBMCs. This receptor was obtained from a donor between 10 and 35 years old with latent tuberculosis or without tuberculosis infection. V usage is TRBV2 and J usage is TRBJ2-7, with 7 bases aligning to TRBD1. CDR3 residues: CASIGTVYEQYF. Written as DNA, the CDR3 is TGTGCCAGCATAGGGACAGTCTACGAGCAGTACTTC. Supplemented by reference TRBV2 and TRBJ2-7, the full variable domain reads EPEVTQTPSHQVTQMGQEVILRCVPISNHLYFYWYRQILGQKVEFLVSFYNNEISEKSEIFDDQFSVERPDGSNFTLKIRSTKLEDSAMYFCASIGTVYEQYFGPGTRLTVT.